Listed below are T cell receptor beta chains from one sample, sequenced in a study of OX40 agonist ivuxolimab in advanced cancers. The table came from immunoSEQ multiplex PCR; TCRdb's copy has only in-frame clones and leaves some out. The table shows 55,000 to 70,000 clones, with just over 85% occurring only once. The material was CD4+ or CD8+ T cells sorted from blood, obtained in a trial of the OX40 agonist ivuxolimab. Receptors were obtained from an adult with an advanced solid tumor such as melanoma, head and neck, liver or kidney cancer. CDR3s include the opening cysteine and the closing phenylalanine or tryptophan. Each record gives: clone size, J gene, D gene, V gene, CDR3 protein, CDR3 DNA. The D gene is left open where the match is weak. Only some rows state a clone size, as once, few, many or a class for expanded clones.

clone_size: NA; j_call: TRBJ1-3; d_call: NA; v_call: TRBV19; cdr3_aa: CASSIDLRKAGSGNTIYF; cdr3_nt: TGTGCCAGTAGTATAGATCTTCGGAAGGCAGGCTCTGGAAACACCATATATTTT
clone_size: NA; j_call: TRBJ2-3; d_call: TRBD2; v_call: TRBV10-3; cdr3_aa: CAISVGVAGDTQYF; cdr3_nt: TGTGCCATCAGTGTGGGGGTAGCGGGAGATACGCAGTATTTT
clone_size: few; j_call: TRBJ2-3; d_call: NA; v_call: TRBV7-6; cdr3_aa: CASSSPGADTQYF; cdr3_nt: TGTGCCAGCAGCTCCCCGGGTGCAGATACGCAGTATTTT
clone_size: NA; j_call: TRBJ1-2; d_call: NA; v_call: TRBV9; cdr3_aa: CASSVVATSPGYTF; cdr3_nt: TGTGCCAGCAGCGTAGTAGCGACTTCGCCTGGCTACACCTTC
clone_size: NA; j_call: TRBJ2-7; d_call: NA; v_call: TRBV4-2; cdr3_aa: CASSRGGDDSYEQYF; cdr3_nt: TGTGCCAGCAGCCGAGGAGGGGACGACTCCTACGAGCAGTACTTC
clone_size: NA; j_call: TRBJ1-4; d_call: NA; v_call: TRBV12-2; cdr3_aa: CASRLAPGQAGEKLFF; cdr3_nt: TGTGCAAGTCGCTTAGCGCCCGGCCAAGCGGGCGAAAAACTGTTTTTT
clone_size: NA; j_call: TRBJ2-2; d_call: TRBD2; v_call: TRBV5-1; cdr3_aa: CATTIAGSTGELFF; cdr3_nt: TGCGCCACCACTATAGCGGGGAGCACCGGGGAGCTGTTTTTT
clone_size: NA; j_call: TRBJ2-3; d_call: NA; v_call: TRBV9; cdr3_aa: CASSPRTNTDTQYF; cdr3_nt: TGTGCCAGCAGCCCGCGGACTAACACAGATACGCAGTATTTT
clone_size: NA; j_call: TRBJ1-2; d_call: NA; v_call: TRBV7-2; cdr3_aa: CASRSTGFGYTF; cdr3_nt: TGTGCCAGCAGATCCACAGGGTTCGGCTACACCTTC
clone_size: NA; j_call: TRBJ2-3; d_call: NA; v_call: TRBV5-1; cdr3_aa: CASSLDGGTTSTDTQYF; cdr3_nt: TGCGCCAGCAGCTTGGACGGTGGGACAACTAGCACAGATACGCAGTATTTT
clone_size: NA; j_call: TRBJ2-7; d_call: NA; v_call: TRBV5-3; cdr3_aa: CASTPMGYEQYF; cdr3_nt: TGTGCCAGCACCCCGATGGGCTACGAGCAGTACTTC
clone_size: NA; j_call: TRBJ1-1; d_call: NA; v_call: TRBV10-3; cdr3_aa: CAISFDRSAEAFF; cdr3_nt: TGTGCCATCAGCTTCGACAGGTCGGCTGAAGCTTTCTTT
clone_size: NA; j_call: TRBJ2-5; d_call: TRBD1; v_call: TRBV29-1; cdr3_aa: CSVGKIQGSETQYF; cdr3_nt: TGCAGCGTAGGAAAGATACAGGGGTCAGAGACCCAGTACTTC
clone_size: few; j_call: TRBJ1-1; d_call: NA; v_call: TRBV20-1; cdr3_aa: CSARGNTEAFF; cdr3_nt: TGCAGTGCTAGGGGGAACACTGAAGCTTTCTTT
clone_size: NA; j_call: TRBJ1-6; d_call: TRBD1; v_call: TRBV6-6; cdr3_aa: CASRRPDRGPSPLHF; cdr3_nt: TGTGCCAGCAGACGACCGGACAGGGGTCCCTCACCCCTCCACTTT
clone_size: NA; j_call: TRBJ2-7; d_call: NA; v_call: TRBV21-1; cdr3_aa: CASSKWGGRNSYEQYF; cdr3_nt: TGTGCCAGCAGCAAATGGGGTGGGAGGAACTCCTACGAGCAGTACTTC
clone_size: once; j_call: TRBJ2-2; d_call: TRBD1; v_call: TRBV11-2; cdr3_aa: CARGGTGVGGELFF; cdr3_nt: TGTGCCAGAGGAGGGACAGGGGTCGGCGGGGAGCTGTTTTTT
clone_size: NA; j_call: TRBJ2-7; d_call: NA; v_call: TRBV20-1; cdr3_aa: CSASPAYEQYF; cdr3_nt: TGCAGTGCTAGCCCAGCCTACGAGCAGTACTTC
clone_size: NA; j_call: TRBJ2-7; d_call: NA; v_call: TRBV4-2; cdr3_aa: CASSQDNRQSYEQYF; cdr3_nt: TGTGCCAGCAGCCAAGATAACAGACAATCCTACGAGCAGTACTTC
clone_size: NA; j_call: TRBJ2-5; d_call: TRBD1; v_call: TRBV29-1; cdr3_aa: CSVEELGQPETQYF; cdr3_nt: TGCAGCGTTGAAGAGCTGGGACAGCCAGAGACCCAGTACTTC
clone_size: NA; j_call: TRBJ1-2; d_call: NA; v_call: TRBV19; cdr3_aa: CASSIGARAAYGYTF; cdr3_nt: TGTGCCAGTAGTATAGGGGCCAGGGCGGCCTATGGCTACACCTTC
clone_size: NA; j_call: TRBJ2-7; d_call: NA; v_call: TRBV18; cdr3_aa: CASSPPNTGPYEQYF; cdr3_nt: TGTGCCAGCTCACCACCTAATACAGGACCCTACGAGCAGTACTTC
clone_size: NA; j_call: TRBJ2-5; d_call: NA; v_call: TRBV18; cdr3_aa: CASSPGTQETQYF; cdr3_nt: TGTGCCAGCTCACCGGGGACACAAGAGACCCAGTACTTC
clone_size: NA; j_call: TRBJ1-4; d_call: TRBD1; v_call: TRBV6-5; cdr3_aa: CASKGPGGFEKLFF; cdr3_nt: TGTGCCAGCAAAGGGCCAGGGGGCTTTGAAAAACTGTTTTTT
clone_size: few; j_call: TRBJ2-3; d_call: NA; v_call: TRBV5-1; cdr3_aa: CASRPRGGFPDTQYF; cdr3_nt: TGCGCCAGCAGACCCCGAGGGGGGTTCCCAGATACGCAGTATTTT
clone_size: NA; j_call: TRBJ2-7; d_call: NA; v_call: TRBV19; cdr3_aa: CASSIGAGNEQYF; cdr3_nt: TGTGCCAGTAGTATAGGCGCGGGGAACGAGCAGTACTTC
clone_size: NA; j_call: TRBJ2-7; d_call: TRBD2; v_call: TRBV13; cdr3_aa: CASSTAGGGLEQYF; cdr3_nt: TGTGCCAGCAGCACCGCGGGGGGGGGCTTGGAGCAGTACTTC
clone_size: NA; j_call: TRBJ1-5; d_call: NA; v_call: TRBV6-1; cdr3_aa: CASSLHGNQPQHF; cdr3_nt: TGTGCCAGCAGTCTCCATGGCAATCAGCCCCAGCATTTT
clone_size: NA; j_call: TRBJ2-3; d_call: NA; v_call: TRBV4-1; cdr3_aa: CASSQGVIAATDTQYF; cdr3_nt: TGCGCCAGCAGCCAAGGCGTCATAGCGGCCACAGATACGCAGTATTTT
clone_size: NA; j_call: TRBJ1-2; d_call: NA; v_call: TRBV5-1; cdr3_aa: CASTRDRDYGYTF; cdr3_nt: TGCGCCAGCACCCGGGACCGGGACTATGGCTACACCTTC
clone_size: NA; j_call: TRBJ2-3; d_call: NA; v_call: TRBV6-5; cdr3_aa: CASSYRRGGTQYF; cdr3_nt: TGTGCCAGCAGTTACCGGAGGGGAGGTACGCAGTATTTT
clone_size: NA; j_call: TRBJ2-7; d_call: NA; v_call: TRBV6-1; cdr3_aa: CASRTGLVSYEQYF; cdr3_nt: TGTGCCAGCAGGACAGGCCTTGTCTCCTACGAGCAGTACTTC
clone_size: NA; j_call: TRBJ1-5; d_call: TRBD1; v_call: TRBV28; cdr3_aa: CASSSTGKGNQPQHF; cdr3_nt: TGTGCCAGCAGTTCGACAGGGAAGGGGAATCAGCCCCAGCATTTT
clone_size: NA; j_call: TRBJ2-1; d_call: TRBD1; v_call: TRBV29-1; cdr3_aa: CSGMLDRDNEQFF; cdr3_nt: TGCAGCGGCATGCTTGACAGGGACAATGAGCAGTTCTTC
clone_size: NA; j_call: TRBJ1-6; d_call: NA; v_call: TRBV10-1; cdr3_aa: CASSESSCSYNSPLHF; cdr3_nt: TGCGCCAGCAGTGAGTCGTCCTGCTCCTATAATTCACCCCTCCACTTT
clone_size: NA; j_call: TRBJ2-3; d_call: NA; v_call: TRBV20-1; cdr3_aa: CTVGTDTQYF; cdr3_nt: TGCACGGTTGGCACAGATACGCAGTATTTT
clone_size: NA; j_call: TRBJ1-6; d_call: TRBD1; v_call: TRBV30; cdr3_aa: CAWSVSTGVSPLHF; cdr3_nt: TGTGCCTGGAGTGTATCTACAGGGGTGTCACCCCTCCACTTT
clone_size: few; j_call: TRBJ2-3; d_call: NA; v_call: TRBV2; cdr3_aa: CASSSTDTQYF; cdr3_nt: TGTGCCAGCAGCAGCACAGATACGCAGTATTTT
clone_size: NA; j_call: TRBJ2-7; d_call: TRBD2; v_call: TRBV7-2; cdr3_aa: CASRRGLAGFEQYF; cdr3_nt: TGTGCCAGCAGACGGGGACTAGCGGGATTCGAGCAGTACTTC
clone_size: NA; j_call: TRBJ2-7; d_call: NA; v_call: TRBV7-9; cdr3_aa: CASSPLLEGGGVHEQYF; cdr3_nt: TGTGCCAGCAGCCCCCTTCTTGAGGGAGGCGGTGTCCACGAGCAGTACTTC
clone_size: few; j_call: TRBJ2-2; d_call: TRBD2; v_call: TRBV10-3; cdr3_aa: CAISPQRDSGELFF; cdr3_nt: TGTGCCATCAGTCCCCAGCGGGACTCCGGGGAGCTGTTTTTT
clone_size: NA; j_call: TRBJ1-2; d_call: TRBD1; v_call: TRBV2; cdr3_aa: CASSTGGLGYTF; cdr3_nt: TGTGCCAGCAGTACAGGGGGCCTTGGCTACACCTTC
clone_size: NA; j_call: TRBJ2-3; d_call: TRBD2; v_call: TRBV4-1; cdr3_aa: CASRPLAGGNTQYF; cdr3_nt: TGCGCCAGCAGGCCGCTAGCGGGTGGCAATACGCAGTATTTT
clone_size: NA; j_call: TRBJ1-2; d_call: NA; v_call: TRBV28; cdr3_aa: CASSFGRSTYGYTF; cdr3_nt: TGTGCCAGCAGTTTTGGCAGGTCGACATATGGCTACACCTTC
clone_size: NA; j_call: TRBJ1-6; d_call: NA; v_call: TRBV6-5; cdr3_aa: CASRPYQDSPLHF; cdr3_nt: TGTGCCAGCCGACCCTATCAGGATTCACCCCTCCACTTT
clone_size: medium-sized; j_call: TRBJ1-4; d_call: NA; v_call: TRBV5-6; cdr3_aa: CASSLTGAGLEKLFF; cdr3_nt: TGTGCCAGCAGCCTGACGGGGGCCGGTCTTGAAAAACTGTTTTTT
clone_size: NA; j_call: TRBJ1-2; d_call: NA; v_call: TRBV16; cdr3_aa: CASSRGQDGYTF; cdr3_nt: TGTGCCAGCAGCAGGGGACAAGATGGCTACACCTTC
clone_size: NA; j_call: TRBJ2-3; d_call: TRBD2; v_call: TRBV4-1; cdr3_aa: CASSQYSLAGTDTQYF; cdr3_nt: TGCGCCAGCAGCCAGTACTCACTAGCGGGCACAGATACGCAGTATTTT
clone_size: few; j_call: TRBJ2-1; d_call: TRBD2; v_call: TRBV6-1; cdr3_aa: CASRLAGGKGNEQFF; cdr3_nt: TGTGCCAGCAGACTAGCGGGAGGGAAGGGGAATGAGCAGTTCTTC
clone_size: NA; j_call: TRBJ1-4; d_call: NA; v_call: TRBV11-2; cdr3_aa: CASSRLGATNEKLFF; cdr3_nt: TGTGCCAGCAGCCGCTTGGGGGCAACTAATGAAAAACTGTTTTTT
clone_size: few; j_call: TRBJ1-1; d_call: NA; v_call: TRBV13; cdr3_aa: CASSLGPASMNTEAFF; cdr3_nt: TGTGCCAGCAGCTTAGGACCCGCCAGCATGAACACTGAAGCTTTCTTT
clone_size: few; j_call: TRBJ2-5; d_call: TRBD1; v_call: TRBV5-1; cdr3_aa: CASSPTGQGLETQYF; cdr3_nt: TGCGCCAGCAGCCCAACGGGACAGGGTTTGGAGACCCAGTACTTC